Following are 20 T cell receptor beta chains from one sample sequenced in a study of T cell changes during pregnancy in multiple sclerosis. The assay was immunoSEQ multiplex PCR, and TCRdb's table has in-frame clones only and misses some. The table includes around 40,000 clones, 91% detected once. The sequences come from CD4+ T cells from peripheral blood mononuclear cells, collected in the third trimester of pregnancy. These receptors were collected from a female donor in good health, enrolled as a control in a pregnancy study.

The rearrangement links TRBV6-1 to TRBJ2-7; D remains unclear. The V end lost 5 bases, the J end lost 3 bases, and 8 bases lay between the germline ends. The germline CDR1 and CDR2 sequences are MNHNS and SASEGT. This CDR3 comprises 12 residues. CDR3 loop: CASSPLNYEQYF. Written as DNA, the CDR3 is TGTGCCAGCAGTCCGTTAAACTACGAGCAGTACTTC.

On this clone: The conserved phenylalanine or tryptophan normally closing the CDR3 is absent here, so this likely arose from a read error. The DNA is omitted, as the CDR3 cannot be located on it reliably, and the CDR3 follows TCRdb's listing. The J gene is TRBJ1-2, the V gene TRBV28; the table gives TRBD1 as D, unverified against the DNA. CDR1 is MDHEN, CDR2 SYDVKM, per germline. The CDR3 spans 12 amino acids, including both terminal residues. The chain's CDR3 is CASSQTGLYRII.

In DNA, the CDR3 is TGTGCCAGCAGTAATCCGGGTGGGAGTAATGAGCAGTTCTTC. Encoded protein: CASSNPGGSNEQFF. The V gene is TRBV6-6, the J gene TRBJ2-1, with D possibly matching TRBD2 (5 bases). The CDR3 has 14 residues. The germline gives CDR1 MNHNY, CDR2 SVGAGI (reference sequence). V was cut by 5 bases and J by 7 bases, with 15 bases left in between.

This rearrangement joins TRBV19 to TRBJ2-1, with D hard to call. There are 14 residues in the CDR3. The germline gives CDR1 LNHDA, CDR2 SQIVND (reference sequence). With 9 bases removed from V and 3 bases from J, the gap between germline ends came to 15 bases. CDR3 residues: CASNGSRYYNEQFF. The CDR3 DNA reads TGTGCCAGCAACGGGTCTCGATACTACAATGAGCAGTTCTTC.

The chain joins TRBV9 to TRBJ1-6, with TRBD1 identical over 9 bases. With V trimmed by 3 bases and J by 11 bases, 6 bases remained unmatched. Germline CDR1 SGDLS, CDR2 YYNGEE. There are 14 residues in the CDR3. The CDR3 DNA reads TGTGCCAGCAGCGCGCGGGACAGGGCGGCACCCCTCCACTTT. Encoded protein: CASSARDRAAPLHF. Based on the CDR3 plus reference TRBV9 and TRBJ1-6, the full variable domain is DSGVTQTPKHLITATGQRVTLRCSPRSGDLSVYWYQQSLDQGLQFLIQYYNGEERAKGNILERFSAQQFPDLHSELNLSSLELGDSALYFCASSARDRAAPLHFGNGTRLTVT.

The J gene is TRBJ2-3, the V gene TRBV18, with a tentative D call TRBD1 (5 bases). Trimming shortened V by 4 bases and J by 6 bases, and 8 bases separated the two germline ends. The CDR3 is 12 residues long. The germline gives CDR1 KGHSH, CDR2 LQKENI. CDR3 loop: CASSRQQDTQYF. Here the CDR3 DNA reads TGTGCCAGCTCACGACAGCAGGATACGCAGTATTTT. The variable domain in full, completed from reference TRBV18 and TRBJ2-3, reads NAGVMQNPRHLVRRRGQEARLRCSPMKGHSHVYWYRQLPEEGLKFMVYLQKENIIDESGMPKERFSAEFPKEGPSILRIQQVVRGDSAAYFCASSRQQDTQYFGPGTRLTVL.

The gene calls are TRBV5-4 and TRBJ1-2; D is uncertain. Per the germline V gene, CDR1 is SGHNT and CDR2 is YYREEE (reference sequence). The CDR3 loop spans 16 amino acids. Trimming stripped 0 bases from V and 4 bases from J, with 16 bases between. The CDR3 is CASSLAQEQYPYGYTF. The CDR3 region has the DNA TGTGCCAGCAGCTTGGCACAAGAACAGTATCCCTATGGCTACACCTTC.

The chain is built from TRBV6-6 and TRBJ2-1, with 9 bases fitting TRBD2. CDR3 length: 15 residues. J gave up 7 bases and V 7 bases, and 11 bases lay outside the gene matches. The germline V gene encodes CDR1 MNHNY and CDR2 SVGAGI (reference sequence). This chain's CDR3 is CASNLSGGPPNEQFF. In DNA form, the CDR3 reads TGTGCCAGCAACTTAAGCGGGGGGCCACCTAATGAGCAGTTCTTC.

The chain couples TRBV6-1 to TRBJ2-1, with D unresolved. Trimming removed 4 bases at V and 0 bases at J, with 10 bases between. Germline loops: CDR1 MNHNS, CDR2 SASEGT. This CDR3 contains 15 residues. The CDR3 loop is CASSGSYSSYNEQFF. CDR3 DNA: TGTGCCAGCAGTGGAAGCTACAGCTCCTACAATGAGCAGTTCTTC.

This sequence joins TRBV9 and TRBJ2-3; perhaps TRBD1 as D (7 bases). Trimming removed 5 bases at V and 3 bases at J, with 13 bases between. CDR1 is SGDLS and CDR2 is YYNGEE in the germline V gene. The CDR3 runs to 14 residues. In DNA form, the CDR3 reads TGTGCCAGCAGTGGCAGGGGGGCAACAGATACGCAGTATTTT. It codes for CASSGRGATDTQYF.

V gene TRBV6-5 combines with J gene TRBJ2-5; D not resolved. Germline loops: CDR1 MNHEY, CDR2 SVGAGI. Between the trimmed V and J ends, which lost 6 bases and 5 bases, there was a span of 13 bases. This CDR3 has 13 residues. The CDR3 loop reads CASRQPPRETQYF. CDR3 DNA sequence: TGTGCCAGCAGGCAACCCCCGAGGGAGACCCAGTACTTC.

This chain links TRBV18 with TRBJ2-7; D possibly corresponds to TRBD2 (5 bases). V was trimmed by 1 base and J by 2 bases, leaving 9 bases between them. From germline, CDR1 is KGHSH and CDR2 LQKENI. The CDR3 covers 14 residues. The CDR3 DNA sequence: TGTGCCAGCTCACCACTAGCGTCCGCCTACGAGCAGTACTTC. Amino acid sequence: CASSPLASAYEQYF.

The rearrangement links TRBV28 to TRBJ2-7; TRBD2 agrees at 10 bases. The CDR3 is 14 amino acids. Germline V gene lookup returns CDR1 MDHEN and CDR2 SYDVKM. The V gene end was trimmed by 2 bases and the J gene end by 5 bases; junction bases not matched to a gene: 3. The DNA for the CDR3 is TGTGCCAGCAGTTTAACTAGCGGGATCCACGAGCAGTACTTC. As protein: CASSLTSGIHEQYF.

This clone showed up just a few times. The same CDR3 also results from other DNA sequences found in this sample. The chain is built from TRBV7-9 and TRBJ1-1, with 7 bases fitting TRBD1. Germline V lookup: CDR1 SEHNR, CDR2 FQNEAQ (reference sequence). J was trimmed by 3 bases and V by 2 bases; bases with no gene match: 0. This CDR3 spans 13 amino acids. The CDR3, as DNA: TGTGCCAGCAGCTTAACAGGGGACACTGAAGCTTTCTTT. It translates to CASSLTGDTEAFF.

The J gene is TRBJ2-2, the V gene TRBV11-2; tentative D call: TRBD1 (5 bases). The CDR3 sequence is 16 residues long. Trimming removed 3 bases at V and 0 bases at J, with 11 bases between. CDR1 and CDR2 from the germline V gene are SGHAT and FQNNGV. The CDR3 loop reads CASSFSRQPNTGELFF. The CDR3 DNA is TGTGCCAGCAGCTTTAGTCGACAGCCGAACACCGGGGAGCTGTTTTTT.

This sequence joins TRBV9 and TRBJ2-5; D perhaps matches TRBD2 (5 bases). The V gene's germline CDR1 is SGDLS and CDR2 YYNGEE. The CDR3 length is 16 residues. Trimming shortened V by 3 bases and J by 5 bases, and 20 bases separated the two germline ends. The CDR3 DNA reads TGTGCCAGCAGCGCCGGACTCAACTCGATCAGGGAGACCCAGTACTTC. Translation: CASSAGLNSIRETQYF.

The J gene is TRBJ2-7, the V gene TRBV5-6; no firm D call. The CDR3 covers 12 residues. Germline loops: CDR1 SGHDT, CDR2 YYEEEE. Trimming shortened V by 4 bases and J by 0 bases, and 5 bases separated the two germline ends. CDR3 amino acids: CASSSVSYEQYF. DNA for the CDR3: TGTGCCAGCAGCAGCGTCTCCTACGAGCAGTACTTC.

This chain joins TRBV7-3 and TRBJ1-1, with D possibly TRBD1 on 6 matching bases. The CDR3 extends over 15 amino acids. The germline V gene encodes CDR1 SGHTA and CDR2 FQGTGA. Between the trimmed V and J ends, which lost 4 bases and 8 bases, there was a span of 20 bases. The CDR3 loop is CASSSQGLEASEAFF. Written as DNA, the CDR3 is TGTGCCAGCAGCTCACAGGGTCTGGAGGCCTCAGAAGCTTTCTTT.

The V call is TRBV12-5, the J call TRBJ1-2, with D unresolved. The germline CDR1 and CDR2 sequences are LGHNT and FRNRAP. CDR3 length: 13 amino acids. Trimming took off 3 bases at V and 7 bases at J, with 12 bases between the two ends. In DNA, the CDR3 is TGTGCTAGTGGTTTCAACCCACCAGGTGGCTACACCTTC. It is translated as CASGFNPPGGYTF.

This clone was seen just once. The chain recombines TRBV18 with TRBJ2-7; 7 nucleotides match TRBD1. CDR3 size: 14 residues. V was pared by 3 bases and J by 3 bases, with 5 bases of the junction left unmatched. Germline V gives CDR1 KGHSH, CDR2 LQKENI. The CDR3 protein is CASSPPGQIYEQYF. DNA of the CDR3: TGTGCCAGCTCACCCCCGGGACAGATCTACGAGCAGTACTTC. The whole variable domain, filled in from reference TRBV18 and TRBJ2-7, reads NAGVMQNPRHLVRRRGQEARLRCSPMKGHSHVYWYRQLPEEGLKFMVYLQKENIIDESGMPKERFSAEFPKEGPSILRIQQVVRGDSAAYFCASSPPGQIYEQYFGPGTRLTVT.